The next 29 T cell receptor beta chains were all read from a single sample in a study of cytomegalovirus exposure and HLA in healthy donors. The PCR had 60 Vbeta and 13 Jbeta primers. Assay used: immunoSEQ multiplex PCR; TCRdb lists only in-frame clones, some missing. The sample has some 140,000 clones; less than 85% are singletons. The material sequenced was PBMCs. The receptor source for this set is a woman aged 45 to 65 in good health and CMV-seropositive.

The chain couples TRBV7-2 to TRBJ1-1; D gene unclear. Between the trimmed V and J ends, which lost 2 bases and 1 base, there was a span of 11 bases. The germline gives CDR1 SGHTA, CDR2 FQGNSA. CDR3 length: 15 amino acids. The DNA of the CDR3 is TGTGCCAGCAGCTTATTTGGCAGGTCGAACACTGAAGCTTTCTTT. This translates into CASSLFGRSNTEAFF.

Only one count was recorded for this clone. The V gene is TRBV21-1, the J gene TRBJ1-6. TRBV21-1 is a pseudogene segment. This CDR3 is built from 14 residues. The CDR3 sequence: CASSKVRNNSPLHF. CDR3 DNA sequence: TGTGCCAGCAGCAAAGTCCGTAATAATTCACCCCTCCACTTT.

The CDR3 sequence is CAWSGGIHYGYTF. The CDR3 nucleotides are TGTGCCTGGAGTGGAGGGATTCACTATGGCTACACCTTC. This chain uses TRBV30 with TRBJ1-2; unclear D gene. The CDR3 loop spans 13 amino acids. Germline CDR1 GTSNPN, CDR2 SVGIG (reference sequence). Between the trimmed V and J ends, which lost 1 base and 3 bases, there was a span of 9 bases.

This clone showed up just once. The rearrangement links TRBV5-1 to TRBJ2-5, with 7 bases identical to TRBD1. The CDR3 loop spans 14 amino acids. Germline trimming cut 1 base from V and 5 bases from J; bases unmatched to any gene: 5. Looked up from germline, CDR1 is SGHRS and CDR2 is YFSETQ. CDR3 loop: CASSLYRGLETQYF. CDR3 in DNA: TGCGCCAGCAGCTTGTACAGGGGTCTGGAGACCCAGTACTTC.

This sequence joins TRBV6-5 and TRBJ1-2; the D gene is possibly TRBD1 (5 bases). The CDR3 length is 14 residues. Germline values: CDR1 MNHEY, CDR2 SVGAGI. The V end lost 0 bases, the J end lost 6 bases, and 11 bases lay between the germline ends. The CDR3 DNA reads as TGTGCCAGCAGTTACTCGATAGCAGGGAATGGCTACACCTTC. Encoded protein: CASSYSIAGNGYTF.

The J gene is TRBJ1-5, the V gene TRBV7-9; 9 bases are a match to TRBD1. This CDR3 is built from 18 residues. Germline-derived CDR1 and CDR2 are SEHNR and FQNEAQ (reference sequence). J was trimmed by 0 bases and V by 5 bases; bases with no gene match: 11. DNA of the CDR3: TGTGCCAGCAGCCTATCCGGGACAGGGTGGCTTAGCAATCAGCCCCAGCATTTT. It specifies CASSLSGTGWLSNQPQHF.

This chain links TRBV11-3 with TRBJ2-1; D is perhaps TRBD2 (5 bases). Trimming removed 0 bases at V and 7 bases at J, with 10 bases between. The CDR3 consists of 14 residues. Germline V lookup: CDR1 SGHNT, CDR2 YENEEA. The CDR3 nucleotides are TGTGCCAGCAGCTTAGATCCGGGGTGGAATGAGCAGTTCTTC. Encoded protein: CASSLDPGWNEQFF.

The CDR3 coding sequence is TGTGCCAGCAGCTTGGACTACGGGACAGGGGCGAATGAGCAGTTCTTC. It translates to CASSLDYGTGANEQFF. V and J are TRBV5-8 and TRBJ2-1, with TRBD1 matching over 10 bases. The CDR3 contains 16 residues. CDR1 and CDR2 (germline): SGHTS, YDEGEE. V shed 0 bases, J shed 7 bases, and the junction held 7 bases outside the gene matches.

Turning to this clone: An end of the junction does not agree with germline; a read error may underlie this. V usage is TRBV15 and J usage is TRBJ1-2; D gene unclear. The CDR3 is 14 amino acids. CDR1 is LNHNV, CDR2 YYDKDF, per germline (reference sequence). The CDR3 sequence: CATSRQYLNDGYTF. CDR3 bases: TGTGCCACCAGCAGACAGTACCTTAACGATGGCTACACCTTC. The entire variable domain, with the rest obtained from reference TRBV15 and TRBJ1-2, is as follows: DAMVIQNPRYQVTQFGKPVTLSCSQTLNHNVMYWYQQKSSQAPKLLFHYYDKDFNNEADTPDNFQSRRPNTSFCFLDIRSPGLGDTAMYLCATSRQYLNDGYTFGSGTRLTVV.

The V and J genes are TRBV28 and TRBJ1-1; TRBD1 matches at 9 bases. This CDR3 is built from 14 residues. V lost 4 bases to trimming and J lost 1 base; unmatched junction nucleotides: 1. CDR1 and CDR2 (germline): MDHEN, SYDVKM. CDR3 residues: CASSWDRANTEAFF. For the CDR3, the DNA is TGTGCCAGCAGTTGGGACAGGGCGAACACTGAAGCTTTCTTT.

The chain links TRBV11-3 to TRBJ1-1; D remains unclear. The CDR3 loop spans 15 amino acids. The germline V and J ends were trimmed by 0 bases and 1 base, with 9 bases remaining between them. The V gene's germline CDR1 is SGHNT and CDR2 YENEEA. The CDR3 region is CASSLDHGGNTEAFF. DNA of the CDR3: TGTGCCAGCAGCTTAGATCATGGAGGGAACACTGAAGCTTTCTTT.

This clone has more than one count but fewer than ten. The rearrangement uses TRBV29-1 and TRBJ1-5, with unresolved D. Germline CDR1 and CDR2: SQVTM and ANQGSEA. Trimming removed 4 bases from V and 3 bases from J, with 10 bases in between. This CDR3 has 13 residues. CDR3 sequence: CSVARENNQPQHF. CDR3 nucleotides: TGCAGCGTTGCAAGGGAGAACAATCAGCCCCAGCATTTT.

The V call is TRBV19, the J call TRBJ2-3, with D perhaps TRBD1 (5 bases). Germline V gene data show CDR1 as LNHDA and CDR2 as SQIVND (reference sequence). The CDR3 has 15 residues. V lost 5 bases, J lost 4 bases, and 16 bases lay in between. CDR3 sequence (DNA): TGTGCCAGTAGTCACCGGACACCTTTGTCAGATACGCAGTATTTT. Encoded protein: CASSHRTPLSDTQYF.

This chain uses TRBV5-5 with TRBJ1-4; D might be TRBD1 (5 bases). Trimming left V 2 bases short and J 4 bases short, with 9 bases between. The CDR3 is made up of 14 amino acids. The germline gives CDR1 SGHKS, CDR2 YYEKEE (reference sequence). The CDR3 protein is CASSFPQDNEKLFF. The CDR3 nucleotides are TGTGCCAGCAGCTTCCCACAGGATAATGAAAAACTGTTTTTT.

This clone was seen a single time. The CDR3 here is CASSLAPGTMNTEAFF. CDR3 DNA sequence: TGTGCCAGCAGTTTAGCCCCCGGTACTATGAACACTGAAGCTTTCTTT. This sequence joins TRBV28 and TRBJ1-1; D remains ambiguous. The length of the CDR3 is 16 residues. V was shortened by 2 bases and J by 0 bases, with 13 bases between the two germline ends. Germline CDR1 MDHEN, CDR2 SYDVKM.

This chain connects TRBV7-3 to TRBJ2-1, with TRBD2 matching 10 bases. Losses at the gene ends were 3 bases for V and 4 bases for J; bases not matched to a gene: 3. Germline values: CDR1 SGHTA, CDR2 FQGTGA. CDR3 length equals 15 residues. Here the CDR3 reads CASSLSGGEYNEQFF. CDR3 nucleotide sequence: TGTGCCAGCAGCTTGAGCGGGGGGGAATACAATGAGCAGTTCTTC.

Details on this clone: At one end the junction does not follow the germline gene, possibly because of a read error. The rearrangement joins TRBV2 to TRBJ1-3, with D tentatively TRBD1 (5 bases). This CDR3 spans 16 amino acids. Per germline, CDR1 SNHLY and CDR2 FYNNEI. The chain's CDR3 is CASSERGGEAGNTTYF. In nucleotides, the CDR3 is TGTGCCAGCAGTGAAAGGGGAGGTGAAGCTGGAAACACCACATATTTT.

This chain uses TRBV11-2 with TRBJ2-2, with 7 bases identical to TRBD1. Trimming at V came to 5 bases and at J to 3 bases, leaving 6 bases not matched to a gene. CDR1 SGHAT and CDR2 FQNNGV come from the germline V gene. The CDR3 extends over 15 amino acids. The CDR3 sequence is CASSLGQGDTGELFF. In DNA form, the CDR3 reads TGTGCCAGCAGCCTCGGTCAGGGGGACACCGGGGAGCTGTTTTTT. The full variable domain, completed using reference TRBV11-2 and TRBJ2-2, is EAGVAQSPRYKIIEKRQSVAFWCNPISGHATLYWYQQILGQGPKLLIQFQNNGVVDDSQLPKDRFSAERLKGVDSTLKIQPAKLEDSAVYLCASSLGQGDTGELFFGEGSRLTVL.

Worth noting for this clone: Other DNA variants within this sample encode the same CDR3. The chain's CDR3 is CASSLAGGQETQYF. The CDR3 DNA is TGCGCCAGCAGCTTGGCCGGGGGCCAAGAGACCCAGTACTTC. The chain carries TRBV5-1 and TRBJ2-5; possible D gene TRBD2, 6 bases. The CDR3 is 14 residues long. Germline CDR1 is SGHRS and CDR2 is YFSETQ. The ends were cut back, 0 bases at V and 1 base at J, with 7 bases in the middle.

The chain's CDR3 is CASRPSGQGFRGYTF. The CDR3 DNA reads as TGTGCCAGCAGGCCGTCGGGACAGGGTTTTAGGGGCTACACCTTC. The V gene is TRBV5-4, the J gene TRBJ1-2, with 9 bases that match TRBD1. Per the germline V gene, CDR1 is SGHNT and CDR2 is YYREEE (reference sequence). The length of the CDR3 is 15 residues. V shed 5 bases, J shed 8 bases, and the junction held 13 bases outside the gene matches.

CDR3 loop: CASQQYSGVDYGYTF. CDR3 DNA sequence: TGTGCCAGTCAACAGTACTCAGGGGTTGACTATGGCTACACCTTC. The V call is TRBV27, the J call TRBJ1-2; possibly TRBD1 for D (6 bases). Trimming stripped 9 bases from V and 3 bases from J, with 20 bases between. The CDR3 has 15 residues. Germline lookup yields CDR1 MNHEY and CDR2 SMNVEV (reference sequence).

The gene calls are TRBV20-1 and TRBJ2-7; D is unresolved. The CDR3 totals 10 residues. Germline CDR1 DFQATT, CDR2 SNEGSKA (reference sequence). V was shortened by 3 bases and J by 7 bases, with 7 bases between the two germline ends. The CDR3 coding sequence is TGCAGTGCTAGTGTTCAAGAGCAGTACTTC. Translating gives CSASVQEQYF.

The chain recombines TRBV7-9 with TRBJ1-6, with TRBD1 identical over 9 bases. Trimming cost V 4 bases and J 4 bases; bases outside gene matches: 8. The CDR3 has 17 residues. Germline V gene data show CDR1 as SEHNR and CDR2 as FQNEAQ (reference sequence). The CDR3 spells CASSYGDRDFYNSPLHF. In DNA, the CDR3 is TGTGCCAGCAGCTACGGGGACAGGGATTTTTATAATTCACCCCTCCACTTT.

V gene TRBV14 combines with J gene TRBJ2-5; TRBD2 agrees at 11 bases. V was pared by 4 bases and J by 2 bases, with 9 bases of the junction left unmatched. Germline V gives CDR1 SGHDN, CDR2 FVKESK. The CDR3 has 17 amino acids. CDR3 sequence: CASSLQRGLAVQETQYF. The CDR3 DNA follows: TGTGCCAGCAGCCTTCAGAGGGGACTAGCGGTTCAAGAGACCCAGTACTTC.

This clone was found once. This chain uses TRBV19 with TRBJ2-7, with 8 bases lining up with TRBD2. Per the germline V gene, CDR1 is LNHDA and CDR2 is SQIVND (reference sequence). Germline trimming cut 10 bases from V and 6 bases from J; bases unmatched to any gene: 17. The CDR3 consists of 15 residues. The CDR3 spells CATQPNSGGLLEQYF. As DNA, the CDR3 is TGTGCCACTCAACCGAACTCGGGGGGGCTCCTCGAGCAGTACTTC.

This chain connects TRBV25-1 to TRBJ2-5; D is perhaps TRBD1 (6 bases). Looked up from germline, CDR1 is MGHDK and CDR2 is SYGVNS. The CDR3 extends over 15 amino acids. The germline V and J ends were trimmed by 3 bases and 5 bases, with 16 bases remaining between them. In DNA form, the CDR3 reads TGTGCCAGCAGTGACTCCTCCAGGGGTTCGGAGACCCAGTACTTC. Translated: CASSDSSRGSETQYF.

The chain couples TRBV27 to TRBJ2-5; 8 nucleotides line up with TRBD1. CDR3 size: 16 residues. Trimming took 6 bases from V and 5 from J; bases not matched to a gene: 14. Germline CDR1 is MNHEY and CDR2 is SMNVEV (reference sequence). The CDR3 region has the DNA TGTGCCAGCAGACGACTACAGGGGGGCTCGGGGGAGACCCAGTACTTC. Amino acid sequence: CASRRLQGGSGETQYF.

The chain combines TRBV9 with TRBJ2-2, with D maybe TRBD2 (7 bases). This CDR3 comprises 16 residues. Germline CDR1 reads SGDLS; CDR2 reads YYNGEE. V was clipped by 2 bases and J by 4 bases, with 15 bases between them. CDR3 sequence reads: CASSVRGGGITGELFF. The CDR3 DNA sequence: TGTGCCAGCAGCGTTAGAGGGGGGGGTATCACCGGGGAGCTGTTTTTT.

This clone appeared a single time. The gene calls are TRBV18 and TRBJ1-2; D uncertain. Germline V gives CDR1 KGHSH, CDR2 LQKENI. Trimming removed 4 bases at V and 4 bases at J, with 7 bases between. The CDR3 runs 12 residues. The CDR3, as DNA: TGTGCCAGCTCACAAGGAGGCTATGGCTACACCTTC. Its translation: CASSQGGYGYTF.